This T cell receptor (beta chain) was identified during a study of control samples from healthy donors and cancer patients (dated by TCRdb to about 2020). The CDR3 runs 17 residues from the cysteine to the phenylalanine. Only the CDR3 portion is preserved as DNA: 51 bases, with reading frame beginning at the first base. Relative to germline, V is missing 1 base and J is missing 4 bases, with 11 bases of the junction outside any gene match. CDR1 is given as LGHDT and CDR2 as YNNKEL, both from the germline V gene (reference sequence). Libraries were constructed by the immunoSEQ multiplex PCR assay. Held by TCRdb, this immuneACCESS table contains in-frame sequences only and omits some clones. Under half of the omission traces to an unresolved V gene where checked; the cause of the rest is unknown. The sample has about 75,000 clones on record, 94% of them singletons. The ten top clones hold 6.2% of the sample.

A remark on this clone: What antigen it recognizes has not been identified. No qualities accompany the bases; no much larger clone lies one base away.

What was sequenced was blood. The receptor was isolated from a woman in her thirties or forties in good health. Here the chain combines TRBV3-1 (or the pseudogene TRBV3-2) and TRBJ2-7; 9 central nucleotides agree with TRBD2. The encoded CDR3 is CASSQGLAAIGGYEQYF. The nucleotides read TGTGCCAGCAGCCAAGGACTAGCGGCCATCGGTGGTTACGAGCAGTACTTC.